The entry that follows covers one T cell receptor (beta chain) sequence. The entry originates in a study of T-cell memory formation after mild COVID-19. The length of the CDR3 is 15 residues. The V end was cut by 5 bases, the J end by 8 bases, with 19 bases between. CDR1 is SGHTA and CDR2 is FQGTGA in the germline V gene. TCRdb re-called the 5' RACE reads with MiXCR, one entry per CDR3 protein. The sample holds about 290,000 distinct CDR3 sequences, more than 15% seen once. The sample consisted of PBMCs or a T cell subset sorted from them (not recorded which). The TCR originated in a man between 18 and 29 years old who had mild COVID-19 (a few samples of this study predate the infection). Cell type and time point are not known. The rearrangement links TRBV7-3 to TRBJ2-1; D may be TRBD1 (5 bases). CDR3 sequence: CASSPGQGISHEQFF. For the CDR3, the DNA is TGTGCCAGCAGCCCCGGCCAGGGAATCTCCCATGAGCAGTTCTTC.